This T cell receptor beta chain is drawn from a study of blood T cells in healthy people across ages. Study-level background: Capture via template switching afforded approximately one barcoded beta molecule per two T cells.

Sample-barcoded 5' priming and a J-beta primer mix drove a second PCR of roughly 7 to 11 cycles. TCRdb redid the calling of the 5' RACE reads with MiXCR, one entry per CDR3 protein. The table lists approximately 600,000 distinct CDR3 sequences, 58% of them singletons. With regard to this clonotype: A much larger clone is a single base away; this may be a read error.

Drawing of peripheral blood yielded 7.5 to 10 milliliters from each donor. Sequenced sample: blood. This TCR was sampled from a man in his 60s in good health.

The CDR3 loop is CATSEGTGGTDTQYF. In DNA form, the CDR3 reads TGTGCCACCAGTGAGGGGACAGGGGGCACAGATACGCAGTATTTT. The J gene is TRBJ2-3, the V gene TRBV24-1; 10 nucleotides align to TRBD1. Germline V CDR1 and CDR2: KGHDR, SFDVKD. The CDR3 sequence is 15 residues long. After removal of 4 bases from V and 1 base from J, the junction contained 1 base not matched to a gene.